The 17 T cell receptor beta chains below were found in one sample sequenced in a study of tumor-infiltrating lymphocytes in primary liver carcinoma (dated by TCRdb to about 2017). Total RNA and DNA were co-extracted from approximately 20-30 mg of bulk tissue with the AllPrep DNA/RNA mini kit, without cell sorting. The sequencer listed for this sample is Illumina HiSeq 2500. Starting from roughly 500 ng total RNA, TCRbeta-specific cDNA was produced by reverse transcription with a constant-region primer and ProtoScript II reverse transcriptase. Construction of the TCRbeta libraries relied on three nested rounds of multiplex PCR, following a slightly modified ARM-PCR procedure. Each of the first two PCR rounds ran for 9 to 11 cycles using multiplex TRBV1-TRBV30 forward primers together with a Cbeta reverse primer. TCRdb redid the processing of the public reads, applying fastp at Q25 and MiXCR, and retained in-frame beta chains. Rows are unified per CDR3 protein, each entry keeping the most common DNA and genes. The sample table records around 54,000 distinct CDR3 sequences; about 80% of these occur just once. The ten biggest clones cover 25% of the sample.

Sequenced sample: liver tumor tissue from sampling region 2. This sample's cell subset or site label indicates: tumor region T2, inferior pole. The receptors were gathered from a man aged 35 to 55 with primary liver carcinoma and hepatitis B virus infection.

J is TRBJ2-7 and V is TRBV10-3; D possibly corresponds to TRBD1 (5 bases). The CDR3 runs to 19 residues. The V and J ends lost 1 base and 3 bases respectively, with 25 bases between them. CDR1 and CDR2 from the germline V gene are ENHRY and SYGVKD. The CDR3 sequence: CAISEFPLRTGPGNYEQYF. The CDR3 nucleotides read TGTGCCATCAGTGAGTTCCCCCTCCGGACCGGGCCAGGGAACTACGAGCAGTACTTC.

In regard to this clonotype: The junction and the germline gene differ at one end; a read error may be behind it. This chain connects TRBV11-3 to TRBJ2-5; 7 nucleotides align to TRBD1. The germline V gene has CDR1 SGHNT and CDR2 YENEEA. This CDR3 is built from 14 residues. CDR3 amino acids: CASSLGTAHGAQYF. Written as DNA, the CDR3 is TGTGCAAGCAGCCTCGGGACAGCGCATGGTGCCCAGTACTTC.

As for this clonotype: One junction end does not reproduce the germline sequence, and a read error may be involved. V usage is TRBV14 and J usage is TRBJ1-1; no clear D gene. The germline gives CDR1 SGHDN, CDR2 FVKESK. The CDR3 contains 16 residues. The CDR3 loop reads CASSQDPGQLNTEAFF. The DNA of the CDR3 is TGCGCCAGCAGCCAAGATCCTGGTCAGCTGAACACTGAAGCTTTCTTT.

On this clonotype: A much larger clone lies one base from this, so it may be a read error. The CDR3 bases are TGTGCCAGCAGCTTAACCCCTCACTACGAGCAGTACTTC. Protein sequence: CASSLTPHYEQYF. V and J are TRBV7-9 and TRBJ2-7; D gene ambiguous. The CDR3 length is 13 residues. Deletions cut 2 bases from V and 3 bases from J, with 8 bases between. CDR1 is SEHNR, CDR2 FQNEAQ, per germline (reference sequence).

With regard to this clonotype: At one end the junction does not follow the germline gene, possibly because of a read error. The chain employs TRBV6-6 and TRBJ1-1; D not certain. Per germline, CDR1 MNHNY and CDR2 SVGAGI (reference sequence). The CDR3 contains 12 residues. CDR3 in DNA: TGTGCCAGCATTTACGACCCTCCTAGGGCTCTCTTT. It is translated as CASIYDPPRALF.

This chain connects TRBV11-3 to TRBJ2-2; 11 nucleotides match TRBD2. After removal of 1 base from V and 8 bases from J, the junction contained 6 bases not matched to a gene. From germline, CDR1 is SGHNT and CDR2 YENEEA. There are 16 residues in the CDR3. The CDR3 nucleotides are TGTGCCAGCAGCTTAGGCCAACTAGCGGGAGTTGGGGAGCTGTTTTTT. It yields the protein CASSLGQLAGVGELFF.

This sequence joins TRBV11-2 and TRBJ2-3, with D perhaps matching TRBD2 (5 bases). Germline V CDR1 and CDR2: SGHAT, FQNNGV. This CDR3 contains 13 residues. The CDR3 reads CAISPLADVTQYF. The DNA for the CDR3 is TGTGCTATCAGCCCGCTAGCAGACGTTACGCAGTATTTT.

This clonotype appeared a few times. A single base separates this from a much larger clone, so it may be a read error. The chain is built from TRBV7-9 and TRBJ2-5; tentatively, D is TRBD1 (5 bases). The CDR3 loop spans 15 amino acids. Trimming took 5 bases from V and 7 from J, leaving 20 bases between them. The germline gives CDR1 SEHNR, CDR2 FQNEAQ (reference sequence). This CDR3 is CASSPRQGSRGTQYF. For the CDR3, the DNA is TGTGCCAGCAGCCCTCGCCAGGGTAGTAGAGGGACCCAGTACTTC. Full variable domain (outside the CDR3, taken from reference TRBV7-9 and TRBJ2-5): DTGVSQNPRHKITKRGQNVTFRCDPISEHNRLYWYRQTLGQGPEFLTYFQNEAQLEKSRLLSDRFSAERPKGSFSTLEIQRTEQGDSAMYLCASSPRQGSRGTQYFGPGTRLLVL.

Worth noting for this clonotype: A junction end diverges from the germline sequence, so it may reflect a read error. J is TRBJ2-7 and V is TRBV12-3 or TRBV12-4, with D tentatively TRBD2 (6 bases). This CDR3 is 14 amino acids long. The CDR3 loop reads CASSLEEGYYGQYF. Written as DNA, the CDR3 is TGTGCCAGCAGTTTAGAGGAGGGGTACTACGGGCAGTACTTC.

This sequence joins TRBV2 and TRBJ2-3; no clear D gene. The tail of the sequence fits TRBJ1-5 better, so the J call may be wrong. This CDR3 contains 14 residues. CDR1 is SNHLY, CDR2 FYNNEI, per germline. CDR3 DNA sequence: TGTGCCAGCAGCCGAGCGTCAAGCACAAATACGCAGCATTTT. It yields the protein CASSRASSTNTQHF.

This clonotype was seen more than once but under ten times. This may be a read error: a much more frequent sequence differs by one nucleotide. The CDR3 carries no conserved terminal phenylalanine or tryptophan, so it likely arises from a read error. V is TRBV5-5 and J is TRBJ2-1; no clear D. This CDR3 region has 13 residues. Germline CDR1 is SGHKS and CDR2 is YYEKEE (reference sequence). The V gene lost 10 bases and the J gene lost 0 bases, with 11 bases spanning the gap. The CDR3 nucleotides read TGTGCCTCCCAGAGGAGCTCCTACAATGAGCAGTTCTTA. It specifies CASQRSSYNEQFL.

Regarding this clonotype: At one end the junction does not follow the germline gene, possibly because of a read error. The V and J genes are TRBV6-1 and TRBJ2-7; D assignment may be TRBD1 or TRBD2 (5 bases each). Per the germline V gene, CDR1 is MNHNS and CDR2 is SASEGT. The length of the CDR3 is 15 residues. The chain's CDR3 is CAGSDAPGQGYEQYF. CDR3 nucleotides: TGTGCCGGCAGTGATGCCCCGGGGCAGGGCTACGAGCAGTACTTC.

As concerns this clonotype: Given the absence of the conserved phenylalanine or tryptophan at the CDR3 end, a read error is likely. The chain recombines TRBV6-5 with TRBJ2-3; tentatively, D is TRBD2 (6 bases). CDR3 length: 17 amino acids. Germline CDR1 reads MNHEY; CDR2 reads SVGAGI. CDR3 nucleotide sequence: TGTGCCAGCAGTTACTCCCCGCTTGCAACTAGCATAGATACGCAGTATCTT. The encoded protein is CASSYSPLATSIDTQYL.

This clonotype was recorded only once. A junction end diverges from the germline sequence, so it may reflect a read error. The gene calls are TRBV6-6 and TRBJ1-5; D gene ambiguous. The CDR3 has 12 amino acids. The germline V gene has CDR1 MNHNY and CDR2 SVGAGI (reference sequence). The CDR3 protein is CASSLPNQLQHF. The CDR3 DNA sequence: TGTGCCAGCAGTCTCCCCAACCAGCTCCAGCATTTT.

About this clonotype: The conserved phenylalanine or tryptophan is not found at the CDR3 terminus, so this likely reflects a read error. The chain employs TRBV16 and TRBJ2-1; 9 nucleotides match TRBD2. The CDR3 loop spans 15 amino acids. The V segment lost 6 bases and the J segment 8 bases; nucleotides outside the gene matches: 11. Germline assignment: CDR1 KGHSY and CDR2 FQNENV. CDR3 protein: CASRQVAGEVDEQFS. In DNA form, the CDR3 reads TGTGCCAGCAGGCAAGTAGCGGGAGAGGTAGATGAGCAGTTCTCC.

Of note for this clonotype: One end of the junction does not line up with germline, which may come from a read error. The rearrangement joins TRBV28 to TRBJ2-3; D ambiguous. The CDR3 is made up of 16 amino acids. The germline gives CDR1 MDHEN, CDR2 SYDVKM. The CDR3 spells CASSSRKGKRADTQYF. Written as DNA, the CDR3 is TGTGCCAGCAGTTCCCGAAAGGGTAAACGGGCAGATACACAGTATTTT.

Comment on this clonotype: At one end, the junction sequence differs from germline, possibly due to a read error. The chain couples TRBV7-3 to TRBJ2-7; D may correspond to TRBD1 or TRBD2 (5 bases each). The CDR3 has 14 residues. The germline V gene encodes CDR1 SGHTA and CDR2 FQGTGA. Written as DNA, the CDR3 is TGTGCCAACAGCTTTGGTCAGGGACCCTACGAGCAGTACTTC. This codes for CANSFGQGPYEQYF. Full variable domain (remainder filled in from reference TRBV7-3 and TRBJ2-7): GAGVSQTPSNKVTEKGKYVELRCDPISGHTALYWYRQSLGQGPEFLIYFQGTGAADDSGLPNDRFFAVRPEGSVSTLKIQRTERGDSAVYLCANSFGQGPYEQYFGPGTRLTVT.